These 27 T cell receptor beta chains were sequenced from one sample in a study of shared clonotypes between healthy human individuals. Data came from immunoSEQ multiplex PCR; TCRdb stores just in-frame clones and leaves some out. The repertoire has 300,000 to 400,000 clones, roughly 70% of them found once; the top ten carry 10%. Sample: memory CD4+ T cells sorted from blood. The subset: CD45RA-negative fraction. The receptor set was obtained from a man under 40 in good health.

The chain carries TRBV18 and TRBJ2-7; D not resolved. The germline V gene has CDR1 KGHSH and CDR2 LQKENI. V was shortened by 0 bases and J by 3 bases, with 6 bases between the two germline ends. This CDR3 contains 13 residues. The CDR3 protein is CASSPPQVYEQYF. CDR3 nucleotides: TGTGCCAGCTCACCACCGCAGGTCTACGAGCAGTACTTC.

The chain joins TRBV20-1 to TRBJ2-3; D gene ambiguous. The CDR3 runs 11 residues. Trimming removed 3 bases from V and 2 bases from J, with 3 bases in between. CDR1 is DFQATT, CDR2 SNEGSKA, per germline (reference sequence). Here the CDR3 DNA reads TGCAGTGCTAGCCACACAGATACGCAGTATTTT. Translating gives CSASHTDTQYF.

The V gene is TRBV2, the J gene TRBJ2-1; TRBD2 matches at 13 bases. Germline CDR1 and CDR2: SNHLY and FYNNEI. The V segment lost 6 bases and the J segment 5 bases; nucleotides outside the gene matches: 7. The CDR3 is 16 residues long. The CDR3 region has the DNA TGTGCCAGCAGGGCAAGACTAGCGGGAGGACACAATGAGCAGTTCTTC. Translating gives CASRARLAGGHNEQFF.

Only a few counts were recorded for this clone. The V and J genes are TRBV5-4 and TRBJ2-3, with D unclear. CDR1 and CDR2 (germline): SGHNT, YYREEE (reference sequence). Trimming cost V 1 base and J 0 bases, with 3 bases left between them. This CDR3 comprises 13 residues. CDR3 loop: CASSLTSTDTQYF. CDR3 sequence (DNA): TGTGCCAGCAGCTTGACTAGCACAGATACGCAGTATTTT.

The genes are TRBV11-2 and TRBJ2-7, with TRBD1 matching 8 bases. With 7 bases clipped from V and 4 bases from J, the junction kept 15 bases outside the gene matches. The CDR3 runs to 16 residues. The germline gives CDR1 SGHAT, CDR2 FQNNGV. CDR3 in amino acids: CASTIRPGTGPYEQYF. CDR3 bases: TGTGCCAGCACCATCCGGCCCGGGACAGGTCCTTACGAGCAGTACTTC.

This sequence joins TRBV29-1 and TRBJ2-7; D might be TRBD1 or TRBD2, each matching 5 bases. The CDR3 runs 12 residues. Germline V CDR1 and CDR2: SQVTM, ANQGSEA. Trimming took 4 bases from V and 3 from J, leaving 10 bases between them. This CDR3 is CSVVGDRYEQYF. CDR3 nucleotide sequence: TGCAGCGTTGTTGGGGACCGCTACGAGCAGTACTTC.

The J gene is TRBJ1-4, the V gene TRBV7-6; D is possibly TRBD1 (6 bases). The germline gives CDR1 SGHVS, CDR2 FNYEAQ. V gave up 5 bases and J gave up 8 bases, with 18 bases separating them. The CDR3 sequence is 15 residues long. The CDR3 spells CASSPTVRGDEKLFF. The CDR3, as DNA: TGTGCCAGCAGCCCTACTGTTAGGGGGGACGAAAAACTGTTTTTT.

The V call is TRBV18, the J call TRBJ2-3, with D tentatively TRBD1 (6 bases). The germline gives CDR1 KGHSH, CDR2 LQKENI. Trimming cost V 2 bases and J 2 bases, with 14 bases left between them. The CDR3 runs to 16 residues. CDR3 sequence (DNA): TGTGCCAGCTCACCAGGACAGTTGGAGATCACAGATACGCAGTATTTT. Translated, it gives CASSPGQLEITDTQYF.

The genes are TRBV10-1 and TRBJ2-5; unclear D gene. Trimming shortened V by 6 bases and J by 2 bases, and 13 bases separated the two germline ends. CDR1 and CDR2 (germline): WNHNN, SYGVQD (reference sequence). The CDR3 has 14 amino acids. The CDR3 sequence: CASSPGGVQETQYF. In nucleotides, the CDR3 is TGCGCCAGCAGCCCGGGTGGGGTACAAGAGACCCAGTACTTC.

The chain joins TRBV11-2 to TRBJ1-5, with a tentative D call TRBD1 (5 bases). V gave up 5 bases and J gave up 9 bases, with 17 bases separating them. Germline CDR1 reads SGHAT; CDR2 reads FQNNGV. The CDR3 is 14 amino acids. This CDR3 reads CASSVREEGGPQHF. DNA for the CDR3: TGTGCCAGCAGCGTCAGGGAGGAAGGAGGGCCCCAGCATTTT. Combining the CDR3 with reference TRBV11-2 and TRBJ1-5 gives the whole variable domain EAGVAQSPRYKIIEKRQSVAFWCNPISGHATLYWYQQILGQGPKLLIQFQNNGVVDDSQLPKDRFSAERLKGVDSTLKIQPAKLEDSAVYLCASSVREEGGPQHFGDGTRLSIL.

Comments on this clone: Since a much larger clone is just one base distant, this may be a read error. This rearrangement joins TRBV29-1 to TRBJ2-1, with a weak D call TRBD2 (6 bases). Germline CDR1 reads SQVTM; CDR2 reads ANQGSEA. The ends were cut back, 5 bases at V and 9 bases at J, with 23 bases in the middle. CDR3 size: 15 residues. Here the CDR3 reads CSVNAGGGAGGEQFF. DNA for the CDR3: TGCAGCGTTAACGCCGGGGGTGGGGCCGGCGGTGAGCAGTTCTTC.

V is TRBV5-1 and J is TRBJ2-1; 10 bases are shared with TRBD2. The CDR3 has 16 residues. Germline V CDR1 and CDR2: SGHRS, YFSETQ. Trimming at V came to 5 bases and at J to 5 bases, leaving 10 bases not matched to a gene. For the CDR3, the DNA is TGCGCCAGCAGTGCGCTCATCCTAGCGGGGGACAATGAGCAGTTCTTC. As protein: CASSALILAGDNEQFF.

This clone was found a few times. The chain recombines TRBV19 with TRBJ1-1; 7 positions match TRBD1. Germline V lookup: CDR1 LNHDA, CDR2 SQIVND (reference sequence). The trim removed 4 bases at V and 4 bases at J, leaving 3 bases unmatched. CDR3 size: 13 residues. The DNA of the CDR3 is TGTGCCAGTAGTAGACAGGGAGGCACTGAAGCTTTCTTT. Encoded protein: CASSRQGGTEAFF. The full variable domain, with the rest looked up from reference TRBV19 and TRBJ1-1, is DGGITQSPKYLFRKEGQNVTLSCEQNLNHDAMYWYRQDPGQGLRLIYYSQIVNDFQKGDIAEGYSVSREKKESFPLTVTSAQKNPTAFYLCASSRQGGTEAFFGQGTRLTVV.

The rearrangement uses TRBV6-1 and TRBJ2-1; 7 nucleotides match TRBD2. Germline-derived CDR1 and CDR2 are MNHNS and SASEGT. V gave up 0 bases and J gave up 4 bases; unmatched junction bases: 12. CDR3 length: 18 residues. CDR3 sequence reads: CASSEARTRDYYYNEQFF. The CDR3 DNA reads TGTGCCAGCAGTGAAGCTCGTACTCGGGACTACTATTACAATGAGCAGTTCTTC.

Many counts were recorded for this clone. Other DNA sequences within the sample encode an identical CDR3. J is TRBJ1-3 and V is TRBV18, with D possibly TRBD1 on 6 matching bases. Germline CDR1 KGHSH, CDR2 LQKENI. CDR3 length equals 14 residues. V was cut by 4 bases and J by 0 bases, with 7 bases left in between. The CDR3 reads CASSQQGSGNTIYF. CDR3 bases: TGTGCCAGCTCACAACAGGGCTCTGGAAACACCATATATTTT.

The gene calls are TRBV6-1 and TRBJ1-1, with D maybe TRBD1 (6 bases). There are 14 residues in the CDR3. Trimming pared 2 bases from V and 11 bases from J, leaving 18 bases between. In germline, CDR1 is MNHNS, CDR2 SASEGT. CDR3 DNA sequence: TGTGCCAGCAGTGAACATGGGACACCCAACGGGGCTTTCTTT. Its translation: CASSEHGTPNGAFF.

The chain combines TRBV20-1 with TRBJ2-5; D unresolved. CDR3 length equals 10 residues. Trimming left V 3 bases short and J 2 bases short, with 1 base between. Germline CDR1 reads DFQATT; CDR2 reads SNEGSKA (reference sequence). This CDR3 reads CSARQETQYF. The CDR3 nucleotides read TGCAGTGCTAGGCAAGAGACCCAGTACTTC.

V is TRBV29-1 and J is TRBJ2-5; TRBD1 agrees at 9 bases. Per germline, CDR1 SQVTM and CDR2 ANQGSEA. The CDR3 extends over 12 amino acids. Trimming took 6 bases from V and 4 from J; bases not matched to a gene: 3. The CDR3 protein is CSVGQGPETQYF. CDR3 DNA: TGCAGCGTAGGACAGGGGCCAGAGACCCAGTACTTC. Using reference TRBV29-1 and TRBJ2-5 for the parts outside the CDR3, the full variable domain is SAVISQKPSRDICQRGTSLTIQCQVDSQVTMMFWYRQQPGQSLTLIATANQGSEATYESGFVIDKFPISRPNLTFSTLTVSNMSPEDSSIYLCSVGQGPETQYFGPGTRLLVL.

The chain recombines TRBV27 with TRBJ1-1; D is uncertain. V lost 5 bases, J lost 1 base, and 14 bases lay in between. CDR1 is MNHEY and CDR2 is SMNVEV in the germline V gene (reference sequence). This CDR3 contains 15 residues. As DNA, the CDR3 is TGTGCCAGCAGTGACTCGGGCCAATCGAACACTGAAGCTTTCTTT. Protein sequence: CASSDSGQSNTEAFF.

V gene TRBV19 combines with J gene TRBJ2-1, with 7 bases aligning to TRBD2. The CDR3 contains 15 residues. The V segment lost 1 base and the J segment 5 bases; nucleotides outside the gene matches: 5. Germline CDR1 reads LNHDA; CDR2 reads SQIVND (reference sequence). The CDR3 DNA follows: TGTGCCAGTAGTATAGGAGCGGGATATAACAATGAGCAGTTCTTC. Amino acids: CASSIGAGYNNEQFF.

The rearrangement uses TRBV5-1 and TRBJ1-2; perhaps TRBD1 as D (6 bases). The CDR3 contains 15 residues. Germline CDR1 reads SGHRS; CDR2 reads YFSETQ. V was trimmed by 3 bases and J by 6 bases, leaving 18 bases between them. The CDR3 region is CASSSSANRVDGYTF. The CDR3 bases are TGCGCCAGCAGCTCCTCGGCTAACAGGGTCGATGGCTACACCTTC. Combining the CDR3 with reference TRBV5-1 and TRBJ1-2 gives the whole variable domain KAGVTQTPRYLIKTRGQQVTLSCSPISGHRSVSWYQQTPGQGLQFLFEYFSETQRNKGNFPGRFSGRQFSNSRSEMNVSTLELGDSALYLCASSSSANRVDGYTFGSGTRLTVV.

In DNA form, the CDR3 reads TGTGCCAGCAGTGCGGGACAGAGAAATCAGCCCCAGCATTTT. It yields the protein CASSAGQRNQPQHF. The J gene is TRBJ1-5, the V gene TRBV6-1; 7 nucleotides line up with TRBD1. Germline CDR1 reads MNHNS; CDR2 reads SASEGT. The trim removed 4 bases at V and 4 bases at J, leaving 4 bases unmatched. The CDR3 is made up of 14 amino acids.

V and J are TRBV10-3 and TRBJ2-1; D is possibly TRBD1 (5 bases). The CDR3 has 17 residues. Trimming left V 4 bases short and J 1 base short, with 17 bases between. Germline assignment: CDR1 ENHRY and CDR2 SYGVKD. CDR3 nucleotides: TGTGCCATCAGTGTTCAATTTGGGTCAGGGTCCTACAATGAGCAGTTCTTC. Amino acid sequence: CAISVQFGSGSYNEQFF.

J is TRBJ2-1 and V is TRBV6-5, with unresolved D. Per germline, CDR1 MNHEY and CDR2 SVGAGI. CDR3 length equals 15 residues. Deletions cut 2 bases from V and 7 bases from J, with 15 bases between. CDR3 protein: CASSYAGDLTNEQFF. The CDR3, as DNA: TGTGCCAGCAGTTACGCTGGCGATCTAACGAATGAGCAGTTCTTC.

This chain connects TRBV7-9 to TRBJ2-4; TRBD1 is a possible D gene (6 bases). Trimming stripped 7 bases from V and 5 bases from J, with 15 bases between. In germline, CDR1 is SEHNR, CDR2 FQNEAQ (reference sequence). The CDR3 loop spans 14 amino acids. CDR3 sequence: CASTNTGSQNIQYF. The CDR3 coding sequence is TGTGCCAGCACGAACACAGGGAGCCAAAACATTCAGTACTTC.

This clone has at least ten counts. V is TRBV10-1 and J is TRBJ2-7; 7 bases line up with TRBD2. The germline V gene has CDR1 WNHNN and CDR2 SYGVQD (reference sequence). CDR3 length: 15 amino acids. The V and J ends lost 0 bases and 6 bases, in that order; junction bases with no gene match: 8. For the CDR3, the DNA is TGCGCCAGCAGTGAGTCGGGAGGGGCGCGGGGCGAGCAGTACTTC. This translates into CASSESGGARGEQYF.

This rearrangement joins TRBV7-2 to TRBJ1-4; 9 nucleotides align to TRBD1. V gave up 1 base and J gave up 8 bases; unmatched junction bases: 5. This CDR3 is built from 15 residues. CDR1 SGHTA and CDR2 FQGNSA come from the germline V gene. As DNA, the CDR3 is TGTGCCAGCAGCTTAGGGGACAGGGCGATGGAAAAACTGTTTTTT. Protein sequence: CASSLGDRAMEKLFF.